These 8 T cell receptor beta chains were sequenced from one sample in a study of blood T cell repertoires in COVID-19. The method was immunoSEQ multiplex PCR; TCRdb's version includes in-frame clones alone and lacks a portion of them. This sample has over 95,000 clones; about 88% occur once, and the top ten carry around 8.4%. Sequenced: peripheral blood. These receptor sequences come from a woman between 65 and 79 years old who had recovered from COVID-19.

The J gene is TRBJ2-2, the V gene TRBV3-1 (or the pseudogene TRBV3-2), with D possibly TRBD1 on 6 matching bases. Trimming removed 8 bases from V and 0 bases from J, with 13 bases in between. This CDR3 contains 15 residues. Germline assignment: CDR1 LGHDT and CDR2 YNNKEL (reference sequence). The CDR3 protein is CASGGSAPNTGELFF. CDR3 coding DNA: TGTGCCAGCGGGGGCAGCGCCCCGAACACCGGGGAGCTGTTTTTT.

The J gene is TRBJ2-1, the V gene TRBV7-2, with D perhaps matching TRBD1 (6 bases). This CDR3 contains 16 residues. CDR1 SGHTA and CDR2 FQGNSA come from the germline V gene. V dropped 2 bases and J dropped 0 bases, with 11 bases sitting between them. CDR3 DNA: TGTGCCAGCAGCTTATTGGGGGCCAGCTCCTACAATGAGCAGTTCTTC. It encodes CASSLLGASSYNEQFF.

This clone was observed a few times. The genes are TRBV28 and TRBJ1-3; tentative D call: TRBD1 (6 bases). The CDR3 totals 15 residues. The germline V and J ends were trimmed by 1 base and 4 bases, with 11 bases remaining between them. Germline lookup yields CDR1 MDHEN and CDR2 SYDVKM. The CDR3 is CASSLYRVKGNTIYF. CDR3 coding DNA: TGTGCCAGCAGTTTATACAGGGTTAAAGGAAACACCATATATTTT. The full variable domain, with the rest looked up from reference TRBV28 and TRBJ1-3, is DVKVTQSSRYLVKRTGEKVFLECVQDMDHENMFWYRQDPGLGLRLIYFSYDVKMKEKGDIPEGYSVSREKKERFSLILESASTNQTSMYLCASSLYRVKGNTIYFGEGSWLTVV.

The chain couples TRBV19 to TRBJ2-2, with a weak D call TRBD2 (5 bases). Deletions cut 1 base from V and 3 bases from J, with 15 bases between. The CDR3 loop spans 17 amino acids. The V gene's germline CDR1 is LNHDA and CDR2 SQIVND (reference sequence). CDR3 nucleotide sequence: TGTGCCAGTAGTATAGGTTATCCGCGGGCTGACACCGGGGAGCTGTTTTTT. Protein product: CASSIGYPRADTGELFF.

The chain couples TRBV11-2 to TRBJ1-5; D call uncertain. The CDR3 sequence is 13 residues long. From germline, CDR1 is SGHAT and CDR2 FQNNGV. Trimming took 3 bases from V and 7 from J, leaving 10 bases between them. This CDR3 reads CASSFDGNQPQHF. CDR3 DNA sequence: TGTGCCAGCAGCTTTGACGGGAACCAGCCCCAGCATTTT.

This sequence joins TRBV7-2 and TRBJ2-2, with a tentative D call TRBD2 (6 bases). Between the trimmed V and J ends, which lost 4 bases and 5 bases, there was a span of 8 bases. Germline CDR1 SGHTA, CDR2 FQGNSA. The CDR3 is 13 amino acids. The CDR3 spells CASSWGTTGELFF. The CDR3 DNA follows: TGTGCCAGCAGCTGGGGGACTACCGGGGAGCTGTTTTTT.

The CDR3 DNA follows: TGTGCCAGCAGTATCGGGTTCGCCTACGAGCAGTACTTC. Its translation: CASSIGFAYEQYF. The chain employs TRBV27 and TRBJ2-7; no clear D gene. V dropped 5 bases and J dropped 2 bases, with 10 bases sitting between them. Germline values: CDR1 MNHEY, CDR2 SMNVEV (reference sequence). The CDR3 sequence is 13 residues long.

This chain uses TRBV5-4 with TRBJ2-5; 11 bases agree with TRBD2. The germline V gene has CDR1 SGHNT and CDR2 YYREEE (reference sequence). CDR3 size: 14 residues. V shed 1 base, J shed 5 bases, and the junction held 1 base outside the gene matches. The CDR3 here is CASSLTSGSETQYF. CDR3 nucleotides: TGTGCCAGCAGCTTGACTAGCGGGAGTGAGACCCAGTACTTC.